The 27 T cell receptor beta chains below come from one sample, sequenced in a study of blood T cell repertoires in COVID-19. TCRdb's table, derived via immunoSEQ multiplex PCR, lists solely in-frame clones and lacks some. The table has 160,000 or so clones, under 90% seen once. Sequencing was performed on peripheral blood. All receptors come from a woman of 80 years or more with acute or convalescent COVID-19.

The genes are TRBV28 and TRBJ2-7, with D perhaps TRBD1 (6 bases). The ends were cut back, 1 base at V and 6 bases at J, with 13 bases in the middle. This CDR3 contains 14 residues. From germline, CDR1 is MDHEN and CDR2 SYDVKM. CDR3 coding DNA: TGTGCCAGCAGTTTATACCAGATGACAGGCGAGCAGTACTTC. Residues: CASSLYQMTGEQYF.

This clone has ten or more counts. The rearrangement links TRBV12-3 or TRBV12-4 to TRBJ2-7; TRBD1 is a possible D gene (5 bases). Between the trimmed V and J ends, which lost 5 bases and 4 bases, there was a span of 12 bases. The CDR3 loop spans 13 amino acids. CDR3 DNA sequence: TGTGCCAGCAGTGCGACAGATGCGTACGAGCAGTACTTC. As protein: CASSATDAYEQYF.

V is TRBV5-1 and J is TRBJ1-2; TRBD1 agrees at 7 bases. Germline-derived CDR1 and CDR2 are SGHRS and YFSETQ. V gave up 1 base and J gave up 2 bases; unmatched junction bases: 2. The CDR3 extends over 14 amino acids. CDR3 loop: CASSLTGENYGYTF. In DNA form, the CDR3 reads TGCGCCAGCAGCTTGACAGGGGAAAACTATGGCTACACCTTC.

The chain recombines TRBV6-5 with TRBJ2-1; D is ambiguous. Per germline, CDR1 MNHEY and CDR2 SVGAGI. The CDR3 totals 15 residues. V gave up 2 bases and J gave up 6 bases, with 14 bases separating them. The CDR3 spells CASSYGPTPGNEQFF. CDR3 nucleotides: TGTGCCAGCAGTTACGGGCCGACCCCTGGCAATGAGCAGTTCTTC.

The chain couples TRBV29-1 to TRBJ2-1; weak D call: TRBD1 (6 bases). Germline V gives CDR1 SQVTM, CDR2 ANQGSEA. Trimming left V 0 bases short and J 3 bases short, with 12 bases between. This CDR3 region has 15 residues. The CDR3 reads CSVEDHFRGYNEQFF. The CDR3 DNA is TGCAGCGTTGAAGATCATTTCAGGGGCTACAATGAGCAGTTCTTC.

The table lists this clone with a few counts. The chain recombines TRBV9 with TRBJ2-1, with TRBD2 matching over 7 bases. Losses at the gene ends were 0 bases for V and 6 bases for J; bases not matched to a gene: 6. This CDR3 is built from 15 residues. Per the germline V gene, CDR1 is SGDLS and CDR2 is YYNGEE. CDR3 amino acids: CASSVVSGISNEQFF. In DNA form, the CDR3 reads TGTGCCAGCAGCGTAGTAAGCGGGATTAGCAATGAGCAGTTCTTC. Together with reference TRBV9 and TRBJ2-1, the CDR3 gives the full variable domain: DSGVTQTPKHLITATGQRVTLRCSPRSGDLSVYWYQQSLDQGLQFLIQYYNGEERAKGNILERFSAQQFPDLHSELNLSSLELGDSALYFCASSVVSGISNEQFFGPGTRLTVL.

This CDR3 is CARSFQTFDQPQHF. In DNA form, the CDR3 reads TGTGCCAGAAGCTTCCAGACTTTCGATCAGCCCCAGCATTTT. The rearrangement joins TRBV5-3 to TRBJ1-5, with D unresolved. TRBV5-3 qualifies as an ORF whose function is uncertain. The CDR3 is 14 amino acids. Trimming shortened V by 2 bases and J by 5 bases, and 11 bases separated the two germline ends.

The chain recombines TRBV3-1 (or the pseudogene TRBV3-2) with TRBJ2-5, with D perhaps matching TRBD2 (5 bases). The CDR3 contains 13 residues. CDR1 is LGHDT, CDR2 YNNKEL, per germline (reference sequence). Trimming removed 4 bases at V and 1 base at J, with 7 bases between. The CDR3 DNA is TGTGCCAGCAGCCGTGCGGGCCAAGAGACCCAGTACTTC. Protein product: CASSRAGQETQYF.

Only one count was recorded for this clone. CDR3 residues: CASSSKIRSWNSPLHF. Here the CDR3 DNA reads TGTGCCAGCAGCTCTAAGATAAGGAGTTGGAATTCACCCCTCCACTTT. The rearrangement joins TRBV11-2 to TRBJ1-6; D is uncertain. V was clipped by 4 bases and J by 7 bases, with 17 bases between them. The germline V gene encodes CDR1 SGHAT and CDR2 FQNNGV. The CDR3 is made up of 16 amino acids. Based on the CDR3 plus reference TRBV11-2 and TRBJ1-6, the full variable domain is EAGVAQSPRYKIIEKRQSVAFWCNPISGHATLYWYQQILGQGPKLLIQFQNNGVVDDSQLPKDRFSAERLKGVDSTLKIQPAKLEDSAVYLCASSSKIRSWNSPLHFGNGTRLTVT.

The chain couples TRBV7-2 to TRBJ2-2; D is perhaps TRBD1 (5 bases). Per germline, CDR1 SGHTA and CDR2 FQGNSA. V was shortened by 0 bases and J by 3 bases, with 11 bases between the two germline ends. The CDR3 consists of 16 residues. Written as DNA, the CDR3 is TGTGCCAGCAGCTTAGCAGGGGCGTCGGACACCGGGGAGCTGTTTTTT. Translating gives CASSLAGASDTGELFF. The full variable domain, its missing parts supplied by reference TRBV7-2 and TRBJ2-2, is GAGVSQSPSNKVTEKGKDVELRCDPISGHTALYWYRQSLGQGLEFLIYFQGNSAPDKSGLPSDRFSAERTGGSVSTLTIQRTQQEDSAVYLCASSLAGASDTGELFFGEGSRLTVL.

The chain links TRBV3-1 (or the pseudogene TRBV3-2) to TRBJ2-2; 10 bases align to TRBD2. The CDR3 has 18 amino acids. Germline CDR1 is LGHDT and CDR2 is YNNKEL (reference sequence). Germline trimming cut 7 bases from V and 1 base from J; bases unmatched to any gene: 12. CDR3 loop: CASTPVGRLAGNTGELFF. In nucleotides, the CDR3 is TGTGCCAGCACCCCCGTGGGGAGACTAGCGGGGAACACCGGGGAGCTGTTTTTT.

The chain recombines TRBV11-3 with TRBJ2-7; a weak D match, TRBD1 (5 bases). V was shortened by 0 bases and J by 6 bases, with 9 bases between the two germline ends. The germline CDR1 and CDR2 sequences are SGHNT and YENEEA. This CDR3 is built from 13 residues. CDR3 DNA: TGTGCCAGCAGCTTAGAGGGGCCCTCCGAGCAGTACTTC. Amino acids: CASSLEGPSEQYF.

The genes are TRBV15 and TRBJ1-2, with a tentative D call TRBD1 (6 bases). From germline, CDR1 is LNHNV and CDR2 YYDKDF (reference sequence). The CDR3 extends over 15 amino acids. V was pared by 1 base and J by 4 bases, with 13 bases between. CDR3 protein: CATSRVGGASYGYTF. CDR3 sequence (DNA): TGTGCCACCAGCAGAGTAGGGGGGGCGTCCTATGGCTACACCTTC. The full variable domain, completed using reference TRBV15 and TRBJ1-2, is DAMVIQNPRYQVTQFGKPVTLSCSQTLNHNVMYWYQQKSSQAPKLLFHYYDKDFNNEADTPDNFQSRRPNTSFCFLDIRSPGLGDTAMYLCATSRVGGASYGYTFGSGTRLTVV.

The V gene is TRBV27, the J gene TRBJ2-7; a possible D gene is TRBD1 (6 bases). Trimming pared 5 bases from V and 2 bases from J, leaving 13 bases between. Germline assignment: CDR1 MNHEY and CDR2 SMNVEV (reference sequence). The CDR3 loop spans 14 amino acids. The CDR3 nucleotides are TGTGCCAGCAGTCTCGCAGGGGTAACCTACGAGCAGTACTTC. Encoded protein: CASSLAGVTYEQYF.

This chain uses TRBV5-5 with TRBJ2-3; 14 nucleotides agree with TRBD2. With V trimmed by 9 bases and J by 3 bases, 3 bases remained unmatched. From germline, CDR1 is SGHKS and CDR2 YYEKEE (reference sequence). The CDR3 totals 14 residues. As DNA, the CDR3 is TGTGCCACGGGGACTAGCGGGAGAACAGATACGCAGTATTTT. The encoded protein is CATGTSGRTDTQYF.

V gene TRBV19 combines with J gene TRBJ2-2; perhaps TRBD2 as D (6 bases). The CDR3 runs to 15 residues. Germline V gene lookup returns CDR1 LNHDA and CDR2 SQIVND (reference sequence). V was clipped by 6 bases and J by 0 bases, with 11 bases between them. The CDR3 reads CASRGGGTNTGELFF. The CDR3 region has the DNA TGTGCCAGTAGGGGAGGAGGCACGAACACCGGGGAGCTGTTTTTT.

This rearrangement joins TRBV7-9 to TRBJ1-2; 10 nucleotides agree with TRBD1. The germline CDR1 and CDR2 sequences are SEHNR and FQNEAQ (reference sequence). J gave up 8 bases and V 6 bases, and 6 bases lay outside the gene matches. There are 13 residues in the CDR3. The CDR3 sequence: CASSLGTGAGYTF. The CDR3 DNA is TGTGCCAGCAGTCTCGGGACAGGGGCGGGCTACACCTTC. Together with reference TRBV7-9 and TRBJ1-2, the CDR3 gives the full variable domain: DTGVSQNPRHKITKRGQNVTFRCDPISEHNRLYWYRQTLGQGPEFLTYFQNEAQLEKSRLLSDRFSAERPKGSFSTLEIQRTEQGDSAMYLCASSLGTGAGYTFGSGTRLTVV.

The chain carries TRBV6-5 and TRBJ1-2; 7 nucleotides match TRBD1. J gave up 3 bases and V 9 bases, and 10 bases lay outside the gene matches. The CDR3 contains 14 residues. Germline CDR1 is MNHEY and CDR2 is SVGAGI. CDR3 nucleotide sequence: TGTGCCAGTATGAGGGCAGGGGGTGACTATGGCTACACCTTC. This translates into CASMRAGGDYGYTF.

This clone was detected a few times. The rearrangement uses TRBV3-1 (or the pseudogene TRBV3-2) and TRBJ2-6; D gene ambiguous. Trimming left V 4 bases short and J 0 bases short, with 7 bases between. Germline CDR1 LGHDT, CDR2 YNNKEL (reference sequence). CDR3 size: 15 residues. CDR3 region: CASSPALSGANVLTF. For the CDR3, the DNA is TGTGCCAGCAGCCCCGCACTCTCTGGGGCCAACGTCCTGACTTTC.

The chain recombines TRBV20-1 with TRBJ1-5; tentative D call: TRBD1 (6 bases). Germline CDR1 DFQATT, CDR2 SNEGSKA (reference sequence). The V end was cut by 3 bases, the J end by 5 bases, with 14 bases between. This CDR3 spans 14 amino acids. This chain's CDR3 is CSASGRGLDQPQHF. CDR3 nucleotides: TGCAGTGCTAGTGGCAGGGGCCTGGATCAGCCCCAGCATTTT.

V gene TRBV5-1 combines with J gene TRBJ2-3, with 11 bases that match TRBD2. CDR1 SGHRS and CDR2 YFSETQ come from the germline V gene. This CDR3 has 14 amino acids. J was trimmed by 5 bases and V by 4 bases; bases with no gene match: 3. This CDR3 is CASSDTSGGDTQYF. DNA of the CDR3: TGCGCCAGCAGCGATACTAGCGGGGGAGATACGCAGTATTTT.

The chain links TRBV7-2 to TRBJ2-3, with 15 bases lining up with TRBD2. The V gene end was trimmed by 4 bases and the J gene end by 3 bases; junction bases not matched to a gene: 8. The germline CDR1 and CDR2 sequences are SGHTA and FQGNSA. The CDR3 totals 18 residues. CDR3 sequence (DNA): TGTGCCAGCAGCTACTCTGGACTAGCGGGGGGGCGGACAGATACGCAGTATTTT. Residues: CASSYSGLAGGRTDTQYF.

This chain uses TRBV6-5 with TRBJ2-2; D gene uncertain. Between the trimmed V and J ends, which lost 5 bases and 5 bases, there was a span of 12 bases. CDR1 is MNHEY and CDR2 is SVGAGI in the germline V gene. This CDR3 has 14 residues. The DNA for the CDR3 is TGTGCCAGCAGTCCGACTGAAGATACCGGGGAGCTGTTTTTT. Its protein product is CASSPTEDTGELFF.

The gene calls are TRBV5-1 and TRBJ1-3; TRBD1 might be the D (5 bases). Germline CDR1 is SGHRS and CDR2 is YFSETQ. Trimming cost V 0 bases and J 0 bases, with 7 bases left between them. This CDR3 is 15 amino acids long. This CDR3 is CASSLEGRSGNTIYF. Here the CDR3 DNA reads TGCGCCAGCAGCTTGGAGGGGCGCTCTGGAAACACCATATATTTT.

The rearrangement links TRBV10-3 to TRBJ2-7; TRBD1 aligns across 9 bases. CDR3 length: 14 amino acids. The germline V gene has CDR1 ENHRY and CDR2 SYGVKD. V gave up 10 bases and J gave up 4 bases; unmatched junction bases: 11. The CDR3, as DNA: TGTGCCACACGTACAGGGGGCCCAATTTACGAGCAGTACTTC. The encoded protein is CATRTGGPIYEQYF.

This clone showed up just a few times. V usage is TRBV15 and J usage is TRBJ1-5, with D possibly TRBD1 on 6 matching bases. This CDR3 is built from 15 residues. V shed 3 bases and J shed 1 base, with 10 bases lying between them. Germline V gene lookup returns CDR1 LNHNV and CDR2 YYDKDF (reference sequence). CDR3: CATSSWGQSNQPQHF. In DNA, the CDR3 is TGTGCCACCAGCAGTTGGGGACAAAGCAATCAGCCCCAGCATTTT.

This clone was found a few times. The CDR3 loop reads CASSLLTSGRSEQFF. The CDR3 DNA reads TGTGCCAGCAGCTTATTAACTAGCGGGAGGTCTGAGCAGTTCTTC. This sequence joins TRBV7-2 and TRBJ2-1, with 12 positions matching TRBD2. V lost 2 bases and J lost 9; bases outside the gene matches: 5. Germline V gene sequence: CDR1 SGHTA, CDR2 FQGNSA. The CDR3 has 15 amino acids.